This T cell receptor beta chain was identified during a study of blood T cell repertoires in COVID-19 (TCRdb year 2020). In terms of the full investigation: Collaborator samples came from the United States, Italy and Spain and covered acute and convalescent phases of COVID-19. The prospective study material was composed of cDNA or gDNA derived from T cells, B-cell-depleted T cells, or PBMCs. Subjects who had been exposed to COVID-19, were actively infected with it, or had recovered from it provided the deeply sampled blood TCRbeta repertoires that made up the dataset. The repertoires were released in a freely available public database meant as a resource for research on the immune response to SARS-CoV-2. The samples were drawn from the first 160 participants of the ongoing ImmuneRACE study and from 1,254 subjects provided by 6 global collaborators. A de-identified subject ID, COVID-19 status, age in years and sex were almost always included in the sample metadata. HLA class I and class II types, where available, came from metadata supplied by the sample provider rather than from assay-based typing.

Of note for this clone: It lacks a known antigen. Base-call qualities are not available, and no considerably larger clone is one nucleotide away.

General findings and caveats noted by the study authors: How much clinical and demographic metadata was included differed by source and by participant, and the metadata was provided uncurated.

V and J lose 1 base and 3 bases, and a span of 10 bases separates them. CDR1 and CDR2 were assigned from the germline V gene as SGHTA and FQGNSA. Inclusive of the bounding cysteine and phenylalanine, the CDR3 is 15 residues long. Only CDR3 DNA is held: 45 bases, read in frame from base 1. Whole blood was collected in K2EDTA tubes by collaborating institutions according to the institutions' own protocols. For TCRbeta analysis, collaborators shipped samples in one of three forms: frozen whole blood, isolated PBMCs, or DNA extracted from either of those sample types. TCRbeta CDR3 regions were amplified from genomic DNA using the immunoSEQ Assay, a bias-controlled multiplex PCR. Regarding the original processing steps: The number of nucleated cells in each sample was estimated from the amplification of reference gene primers within the assay. To quantify the absolute abundance of each unique TCRbeta CDR3 rearrangement, sequence reads were collapsed and filtered. For each sample, productive Simpson clonality was calculated as the square root of Simpson's diversity index over productive rearrangements. Not all clones reach the TCRdb copy of this immuneACCESS table, which keeps in-frame sequences only. Checked studies attribute under half of the gap to unresolved V genes and leave the rest unexplained. V, J and clone size reflect that table, while D and trimming were determined from the DNA. This sample holds around 140,000 clones; around 84% were observed only once. Jointly, the top ten make up roughly 8% of the sample.

The sequence derives from a woman aged 60 to 75 with acute or convalescent COVID-19. The chain couples TRBV7-2 to TRBJ1-5, and the D gene may be TRBD1, 6 bases matching. The sequenced sample was peripheral blood. The nucleotides read TGTGCCAGCAGCTTAGTGACAGGCCTCAATCAGCCCCAGCATTTT. Its product reads: CASSLVTGLNQPQHF.